The T cell receptor beta chain under discussion was sequenced for a study of blood T cells in healthy people across ages. In this sample, this clonotype turned up many times. Next came a second PCR, run for roughly 6 to 11 cycles, which used a sample-barcoded 5' primer along with a J-beta primer mix. TCRdb processed the 5' RACE reads anew with MiXCR; each CDR3 protein has one entry. The repertoire consists of some 930,000 distinct CDR3 sequences, with under 35% occurring once and the leading ten covering about 9.4%. This sample was shared with a second study, whose subject was T cells of mothers and their children.

The sequencing sample was made of blood. The sequence derives from a woman aged 35 to 49 in good health.

The CDR3 is CASSLSGTVNTEAFF. For the CDR3, the DNA is TGTGCCAGCAGTTTATCGGGGACGGTGAACACTGAAGCTTTCTTT. The chain couples TRBV27 to TRBJ1-1; a weak D match, TRBD1 (5 bases). Germline V lookup: CDR1 MNHEY, CDR2 SMNVEV (reference sequence). The CDR3 spans 15 residues. Trimming cost V 0 bases and J 0 bases, with 8 bases left between them.